This T cell receptor beta chain comes out of a study of T cells expressing NK-cell markers. Study as a whole: Investigators obtained TCR beta repertoires from sorted CD3+CD56+NKG2C+, CD3+CD56+NKG2C- and CD3+CD56-NKG2C+ T cells.

Comments on this clonotype: Its antigen is not known.

The germline CDR1 and CDR2 sequences are SGHTA and FQGNSA. CDR3 length equals 16 residues. Study conclusions and caveats: Dominance of the CD3+CD56-NKG2C+ fraction by these clonotypes also held in several donors.

Reprocessing the 5' RACE reads, TCRdb reports a single entry for every CDR3 protein and omits DNA. The sample has 550,000 or so distinct CDR3 sequences; the top ten hold approximately 3.6%. The TCR was taken from a man aged 18 to 35 in good health. The V gene is TRBV7-2, the J gene TRBJ1-5; TCRdb lists TRBD1, though no DNA is available to test this call. Sequencing used blood T cells: a sorted CD56 or NKG2C T cell subset, CD4+ or CD8+ T cells, or bulk PBMC T cells (not recorded which). CDR3 sequence: CASSLDGAGWNQPQHF.